This T cell receptor (beta chain) was captured in a study of blood T cell repertoires in COVID-19. About the study: COVID-19 samples, acute and convalescent, were from the United States, Italy and Spain. T cells, B-cell-depleted T cells, or PBMCs supplied cDNA or gDNA.

Authors' methods: Amplification of reference gene primers provided the estimated nucleated cell counts. The table came from immunoSEQ multiplex PCR; TCRdb's copy has only in-frame clones and leaves some out. That table furnishes V, J and clone size, whereas the DNA furnished D and trimming. The sample lists around 150,000 clones, 85% seen once, with 1% to 1.2% in the top ten. The sequence derives from a man aged 35 to 55 with acute or convalescent COVID-19. The sequencing sample was made of peripheral blood.

The CDR3 loop is CATSGFPAPGDTQYF. The CDR3 DNA follows: TGTGCCACCAGTGGTTTTCCGGCGCCGGGGGATACGCAGTATTTT. V and J are TRBV24-1 and TRBJ2-3; D is perhaps TRBD2 (5 bases). This CDR3 comprises 15 residues. Germline CDR1 is KGHDR and CDR2 is SFDVKD. V gave up 5 bases and J gave up 6 bases, with 17 bases separating them.